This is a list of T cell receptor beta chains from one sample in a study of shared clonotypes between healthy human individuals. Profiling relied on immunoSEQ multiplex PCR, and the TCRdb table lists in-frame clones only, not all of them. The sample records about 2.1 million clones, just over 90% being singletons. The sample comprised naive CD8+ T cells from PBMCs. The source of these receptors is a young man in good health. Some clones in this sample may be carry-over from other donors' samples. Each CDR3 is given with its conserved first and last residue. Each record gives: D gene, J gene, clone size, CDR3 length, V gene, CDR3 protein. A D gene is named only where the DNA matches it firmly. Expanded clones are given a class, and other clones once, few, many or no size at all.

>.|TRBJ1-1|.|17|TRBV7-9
CASSLTGHSGVWTEAFF
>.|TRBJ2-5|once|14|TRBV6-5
CASSAGGYQETQYF
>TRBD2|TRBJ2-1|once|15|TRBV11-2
CASSRGLAGVNEQFF
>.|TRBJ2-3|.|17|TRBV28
CASSLRAVTEGTDTQYF
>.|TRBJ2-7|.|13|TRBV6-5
CASSYSGGFEQYF
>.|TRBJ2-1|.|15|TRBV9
CASSVVGIAHNEQFF
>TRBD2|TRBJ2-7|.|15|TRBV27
CASSPGLPPLYEQYF
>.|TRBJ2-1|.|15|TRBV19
CASSMAFGARGEQFF
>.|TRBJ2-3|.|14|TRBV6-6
CATILAVFTDTQYF
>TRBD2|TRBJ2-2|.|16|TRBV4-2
CASSQGQRRGTGELFF
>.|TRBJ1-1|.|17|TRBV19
CASSMRGNWDLNTEAFF
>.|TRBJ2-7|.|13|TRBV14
CASSPGRLYEQYF
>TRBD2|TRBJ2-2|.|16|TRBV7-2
CASSGTSGRSAGELFF
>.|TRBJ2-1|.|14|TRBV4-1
CASKIESSYNEQFF
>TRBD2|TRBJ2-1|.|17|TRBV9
CASSAGTSGKRDNEQFF
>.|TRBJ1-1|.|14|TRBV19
CASNSGQGITEAFF
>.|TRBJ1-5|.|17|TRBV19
CASSIHRSRGSNQPQHF
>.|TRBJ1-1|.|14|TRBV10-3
CAISEVGRNTEAFF
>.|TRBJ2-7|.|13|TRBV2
CASRPVGGYEQYF
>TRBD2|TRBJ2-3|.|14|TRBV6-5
CASSLAGGWDTQYF